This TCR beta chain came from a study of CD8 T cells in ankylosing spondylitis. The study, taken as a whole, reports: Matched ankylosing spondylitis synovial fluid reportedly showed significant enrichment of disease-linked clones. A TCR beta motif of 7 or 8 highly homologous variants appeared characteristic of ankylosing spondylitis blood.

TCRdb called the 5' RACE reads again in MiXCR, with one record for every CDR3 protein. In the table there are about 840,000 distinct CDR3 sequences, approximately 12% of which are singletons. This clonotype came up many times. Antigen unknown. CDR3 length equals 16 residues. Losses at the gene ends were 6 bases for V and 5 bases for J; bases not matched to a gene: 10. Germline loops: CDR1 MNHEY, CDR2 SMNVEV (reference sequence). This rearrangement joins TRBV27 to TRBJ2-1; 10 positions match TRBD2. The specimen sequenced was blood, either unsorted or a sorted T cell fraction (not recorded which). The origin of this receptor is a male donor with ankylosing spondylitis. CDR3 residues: CASRRVSGRVDNEQFF. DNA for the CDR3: TGTGCCAGCAGACGGGTGAGCGGGAGGGTTGACAATGAGCAGTTCTTC.